The 13 T cell receptor beta chains below come from one sample, sequenced in a study of CD8+ T cells in alopecia areata. Extracted RNA was reverse transcribed, and the resulting cDNA served as sequencing template. Clones were read by immunoSEQ multiplex PCR, and TCRdb kept only the in-frame ones, dropping some. The sample includes around 70,000 clones, 25% to 30% of them seen just once. Stated treatment: oral pan-JAK inhibitor, 5-10 mg twice daily. Sequencing used CD8+ T cells sorted from blood, obtained at week 4, from a patient treated with tofacitinib. The receptors were gathered from a human donor with alopecia areata.

This clone occurred a few times. The J gene is TRBJ2-2, the V gene TRBV7-2, with D unresolved. The germline gives CDR1 SGHTA, CDR2 FQGNSA. The CDR3 is 14 amino acids. V was trimmed by 2 bases and J by 4 bases, leaving 8 bases between them. This chain's CDR3 is CASSLNPTTGELFF. CDR3 in DNA: TGTGCCAGCAGCTTAAACCCCACCACCGGGGAGCTGTTTTTT.

The chain joins TRBV29-1 to TRBJ2-7; D might be TRBD1 (5 bases). Deletions cut 2 bases from V and 1 base from J, with 12 bases between. Germline CDR1 reads SQVTM; CDR2 reads ANQGSEA. The CDR3 extends over 14 amino acids. The CDR3 sequence: CSVELGRQSYEQYF. The CDR3 coding sequence is TGCAGCGTTGAATTGGGGCGACAGTCCTACGAGCAGTACTTC.

CDR3 coding DNA: TGCAGCGCCCCGGCAGAAATTAACTATGGCTACACCTTC. Translation: CSAPAEINYGYTF. The chain links TRBV29-1 to TRBJ1-2; D call uncertain. The CDR3 totals 13 residues. CDR1 is SQVTM, CDR2 ANQGSEA, per germline. The ends were cut back, 7 bases at V and 1 base at J, with 13 bases in the middle.

This sequence joins TRBV19 and TRBJ1-2; 7 bases are shared with TRBD1. Germline V gene lookup returns CDR1 LNHDA and CDR2 SQIVND (reference sequence). V lost 8 bases to trimming and J lost 8 bases; unmatched junction nucleotides: 8. This CDR3 spans 12 amino acids. For the CDR3, the DNA is TGTGCCAGTTATACAGGGGCTGGAGGCTACACCTTC. This gives the protein CASYTGAGGYTF.

J is TRBJ2-3 and V is TRBV7-9, with D perhaps matching TRBD1 or TRBD2 (5 bases each). V was trimmed by 2 bases and J by 7 bases, leaving 10 bases between them. The CDR3 contains 13 residues. Germline CDR1 SEHNR, CDR2 FQNEAQ (reference sequence). In DNA form, the CDR3 reads TGTGCCAGCAGCTTAATGGGACCCAATACGCAGTATTTT. Translating it yields CASSLMGPNTQYF.

This clone occurred a few times. Relative to the germline gene, one junction end is altered; a read error may explain this. This chain links TRBV5-4 with TRBJ2-7; 8 nucleotides match TRBD1. Germline CDR1 and CDR2: SGHNT and YYREEE (reference sequence). The CDR3 has 14 residues. CDR3 nucleotides: TGCGCCAGCAGCCCTAGTCAGGGGGCCGACGAGCAGTACTTC. This translates into CASSPSQGADEQYF. Full variable domain (missing parts from reference TRBV5-4 and TRBJ2-7): ETGVTQSPTHLIKTRGQQVTLRCSSQSGHNTVSWYQQALGQGPQFIFQYYREEENGRGNFPPRFSGLQFPNYSSELNVNALELDDSALYLCASSPSQGADEQYFGPGTRLTVT.

For the CDR3, the DNA is TGCAGCGTTGCGGGGCTCGGGGCCAACGTCCTGACTTTC. Its translation: CSVAGLGANVLTF. The V and J genes are TRBV29-1 and TRBJ2-6; the D call may be TRBD1 or TRBD2 (5 bases each). CDR3 length: 13 residues. The V and J ends lost 4 bases and 4 bases respectively, with 8 bases between them. Per germline, CDR1 SQVTM and CDR2 ANQGSEA.

The J gene is TRBJ2-3, the V gene TRBV29-1; D possibly corresponds to TRBD1 (5 bases). V shed 3 bases and J shed 8 bases, with 24 bases lying between them. Germline V gene sequence: CDR1 SQVTM, CDR2 ANQGSEA. This CDR3 region has 16 residues. CDR3 in amino acids: CSVEPLSQSGWGTQYF. In nucleotides, the CDR3 is TGCAGCGTTGAGCCTCTATCCCAATCAGGGTGGGGTACGCAGTATTTT.

The J gene is TRBJ2-7, the V gene TRBV27; D uncertain. V lost 3 bases and J lost 6, with 6 bases in between. The CDR3 is 11 residues long. The germline gives CDR1 MNHEY, CDR2 SMNVEV (reference sequence). The chain's CDR3 is CASSFSGEQYF. DNA for the CDR3: TGTGCCAGCAGTTTTTCGGGCGAGCAGTACTTC.

This clone was seen more than once but under ten times. This chain uses TRBV5-1 with TRBJ1-1, with D uncertain. Germline V gene data show CDR1 as SGHRS and CDR2 as YFSETQ. CDR3 length: 12 residues. Trimming took off 7 bases at V and 4 bases at J, with 11 bases between the two ends. CDR3 protein: CASSAWGTEAFF. Here the CDR3 DNA reads TGCGCCAGCTCGGCCTGGGGCACTGAAGCTTTCTTT. Filled out from reference TRBV5-1 and TRBJ1-1, the complete variable domain reads KAGVTQTPRYLIKTRGQQVTLSCSPISGHRSVSWYQQTPGQGLQFLFEYFSETQRNKGNFPGRFSGRQFSNSRSEMNVSTLELGDSALYLCASSAWGTEAFFGQGTRLTVV.

The chain links TRBV6-6 to TRBJ2-2; D gene unclear. CDR3 size: 14 residues. Looked up from germline, CDR1 is MNHNY and CDR2 is SVGAGI (reference sequence). V lost 0 bases and J lost 5, with 7 bases in between. For the CDR3, the DNA is TGTGCCAGCAGTTACTCCAAGAGGACCGGGGAGCTGTTTTTT. Amino acids: CASSYSKRTGELFF.

This clone has just a few counts. CDR3 bases: TGCGCCAGCAGCCAGACAGGCCGGAACACTGAAGCTTTCTTT. This translates into CASSQTGRNTEAFF. The chain joins TRBV10-2 to TRBJ1-1; perhaps TRBD1 as D (6 bases). The CDR3 runs to 14 residues. The V gene lost 6 bases and the J gene lost 1 base, with 12 bases spanning the gap. Germline V gives CDR1 WSHSY, CDR2 SAAADI.

Details on this clone: The same CDR3 is also encoded by other DNA sequences in this sample. The CDR3 is CSVRLAGAYEQYF. The CDR3 DNA sequence: TGCAGCGTACGACTAGCGGGGGCCTACGAGCAGTACTTC. The J gene is TRBJ2-7, the V gene TRBV29-1, with TRBD2 matching over 12 bases. Germline values: CDR1 SQVTM, CDR2 ANQGSEA. V gave up 6 bases and J gave up 2 bases; unmatched junction bases: 2. This CDR3 region has 13 residues.